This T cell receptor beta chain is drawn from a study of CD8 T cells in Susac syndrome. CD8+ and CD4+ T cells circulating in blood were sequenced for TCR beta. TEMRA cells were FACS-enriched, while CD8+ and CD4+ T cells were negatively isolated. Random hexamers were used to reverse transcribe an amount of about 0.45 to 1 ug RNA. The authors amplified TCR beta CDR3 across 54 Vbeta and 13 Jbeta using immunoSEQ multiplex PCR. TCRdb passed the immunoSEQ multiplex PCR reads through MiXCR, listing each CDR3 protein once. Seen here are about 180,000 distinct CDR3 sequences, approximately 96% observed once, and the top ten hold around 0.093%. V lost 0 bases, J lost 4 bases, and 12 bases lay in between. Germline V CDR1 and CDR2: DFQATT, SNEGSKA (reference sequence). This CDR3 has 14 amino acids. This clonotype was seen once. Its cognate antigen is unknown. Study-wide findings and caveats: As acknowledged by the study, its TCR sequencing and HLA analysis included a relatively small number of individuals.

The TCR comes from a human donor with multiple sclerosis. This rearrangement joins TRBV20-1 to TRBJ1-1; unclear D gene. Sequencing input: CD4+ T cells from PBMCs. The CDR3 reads CSARDTAVLTEAFF. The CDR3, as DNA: TGCAGTGCTAGAGATACGGCAGTCCTCACTGAAGCTTTCTTT.